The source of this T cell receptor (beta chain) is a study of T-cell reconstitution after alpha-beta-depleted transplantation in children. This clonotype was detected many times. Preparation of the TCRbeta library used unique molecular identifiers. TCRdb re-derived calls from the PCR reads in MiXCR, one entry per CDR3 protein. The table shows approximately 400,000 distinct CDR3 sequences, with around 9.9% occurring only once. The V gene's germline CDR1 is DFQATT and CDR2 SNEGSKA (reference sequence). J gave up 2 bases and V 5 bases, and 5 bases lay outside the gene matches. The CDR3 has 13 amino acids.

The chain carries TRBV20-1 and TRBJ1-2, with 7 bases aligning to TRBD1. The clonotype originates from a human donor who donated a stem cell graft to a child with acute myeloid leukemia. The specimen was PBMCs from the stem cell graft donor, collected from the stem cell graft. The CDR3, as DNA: TGCAGTGCTGAGACAGGGACGAACTATGGCTACACCTTC. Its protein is CSAETGTNYGYTF.